This entry lists 30 T cell receptor beta chains sequenced from one sample in a study of shared clonotypes between healthy human individuals. Some clones are missing from TCRdb's copy, which holds only in-frame ones; the method was immunoSEQ multiplex PCR. The table lists approximately 2.4 million clones, roughly 95% of them singletons. The sequenced sample consisted of naive CD4+ T cells sorted from blood. Subset meaning: CD45RA+ positively selected. The source is a man aged 18 to 35 in good health.

V and J are TRBV14 and TRBJ2-7, with no clear D. Trimming stripped 4 bases from V and 3 bases from J, with 7 bases between. The germline CDR1 and CDR2 sequences are SGHDN and FVKESK. The CDR3 length is 12 residues. The CDR3 DNA reads as TGTGCCAGCAGCCCGAATCACTACGAGCAGTACTTC. This translates into CASSPNHYEQYF.

This chain joins TRBV6-6 and TRBJ2-3; D perhaps matches TRBD2 (5 bases). V lost 2 bases to trimming and J lost 6 bases, with 18 bases between them. This CDR3 contains 16 residues. In germline, CDR1 is MNHNY, CDR2 SVGAGI (reference sequence). The CDR3 coding sequence is TGTGCCAGCAGTTACGAGCTAGCTGGTGGACGGGATACGCAGTATTTT. Residues: CASSYELAGGRDTQYF.

About this clone itself: Different DNA sequences within this sample yield the same CDR3. The chain recombines TRBV2 with TRBJ2-6, with D uncertain. The CDR3 is 11 residues long. V gave up 8 bases and J gave up 1 base, with 0 bases separating them. Looked up from germline, CDR1 is SNHLY and CDR2 is FYNNEI. Here the CDR3 reads CASSGANVLTF. The CDR3 DNA sequence: TGTGCCAGCTCTGGGGCCAACGTCCTGACTTTC.

Turning to this clone: The sample carries other DNA sequences with the same CDR3. V gene TRBV5-4 combines with J gene TRBJ2-3; 13 bases agree with TRBD2. This CDR3 spans 16 amino acids. The V and J ends lost 2 bases and 1 base, in that order; junction bases with no gene match: 1. In germline, CDR1 is SGHNT, CDR2 YYREEE (reference sequence). Written as DNA, the CDR3 is TGTGCCAGCAGCTTAGGGACTAGCGGGGGCACAGATACGCAGTATTTT. Translating gives CASSLGTSGGTDTQYF.

The chain is built from TRBV25-1 and TRBJ2-7, with D uncertain. CDR1 and CDR2 (germline): MGHDK, SYGVNS. Trimming took off 4 bases at V and 2 bases at J, with 9 bases between the two ends. CDR3 size: 13 residues. CDR3 sequence (DNA): TGTGCCAGCAGTGTGTCGGGTACCTACGAGCAGTACTTC. It encodes CASSVSGTYEQYF.

The chain recombines TRBV6-1 with TRBJ2-1, with 12 bases that match TRBD2. J gave up 2 bases and V 4 bases, and 6 bases lay outside the gene matches. CDR1 and CDR2 from the germline V gene are MNHNS and SASEGT. CDR3 length equals 17 residues. The chain's CDR3 is CASSAWTSGTTYNEQFF. CDR3 bases: TGTGCCAGCAGTGCTTGGACTAGCGGGACAACCTACAATGAGCAGTTCTTC.

V and J are TRBV7-8 and TRBJ2-7, with D maybe TRBD2 (5 bases). CDR3 length: 13 residues. The germline V gene has CDR1 SGHVS and CDR2 FQNEAQ. V lost 5 bases and J 6 bases, leaving 14 bases between the germline ends. The CDR3 spells CASSQRQWGEQYF. DNA of the CDR3: TGTGCCAGCAGCCAGCGGCAGTGGGGCGAGCAGTACTTC.

This chain links TRBV7-2 with TRBJ1-2; D is unclear. The germline V gene has CDR1 SGHTA and CDR2 FQGNSA. V lost 1 base and J lost 0, with 6 bases in between. CDR3 length equals 14 residues. DNA of the CDR3: TGTGCCAGCAGCTTAGAATTATCTAACTATGGCTACACCTTC. Its protein is CASSLELSNYGYTF.

The chain joins TRBV4-1 to TRBJ1-2; D is unresolved. The CDR3 totals 13 residues. Trimming left V 4 bases short and J 7 bases short, with 13 bases between. Per the germline V gene, CDR1 is MGHRA and CDR2 is YSYEKL. CDR3 in DNA: TGCGCCAGCAGCCCTCGACTCCGGGCTGGCTACACCTTC. It encodes CASSPRLRAGYTF.

J is TRBJ2-3 and V is TRBV27; either TRBD1 or TRBD2 may fit D (6 bases each). Germline CDR1 is MNHEY and CDR2 is SMNVEV (reference sequence). V shed 6 bases and J shed 4 bases, with 20 bases lying between them. This CDR3 comprises 16 residues. The CDR3 sequence: CASSAPMGGRPDTQYF. CDR3 bases: TGTGCCAGCAGCGCCCCGATGGGGGGCCGACCAGATACGCAGTATTTT.

The chain links TRBV25-1 to TRBJ1-2; D is perhaps TRBD1 (6 bases). The CDR3 length is 14 residues. Germline values: CDR1 MGHDK, CDR2 SYGVNS. V was cut by 0 bases and J by 3 bases, with 8 bases left in between. For the CDR3, the DNA is TGTGCCAGCAGTGAATACGGGGGCGACTATGGCTACACCTTC. Its translation: CASSEYGGDYGYTF.

The chain couples TRBV11-2 to TRBJ2-3; 9 bases map to TRBD2. Trimming took 4 bases from V and 2 from J; bases not matched to a gene: 10. Germline lookup yields CDR1 SGHAT and CDR2 FQNNGV. This CDR3 is 17 amino acids long. The CDR3 sequence: CASSSLAGAASTDTQYF. The DNA of the CDR3 is TGTGCCAGCAGCTCCTTAGCGGGGGCCGCCTCCACAGATACGCAGTATTTT.

In this sample, this clone turned up a few times. The J gene is TRBJ2-7, the V gene TRBV5-6; D is undetermined. From germline, CDR1 is SGHDT and CDR2 YYEEEE. This CDR3 spans 11 amino acids. Trimming shortened V by 2 bases and J by 4 bases, and 4 bases separated the two germline ends. As DNA, the CDR3 is TGTGCCAGCAGCTTTCATTACGAGCAGTACTTC. It codes for CASSFHYEQYF.

J is TRBJ1-2 and V is TRBV7-9, with unresolved D. Between the trimmed V and J ends, which lost 7 bases and 4 bases, there was a span of 13 bases. The V gene's germline CDR1 is SEHNR and CDR2 FQNEAQ (reference sequence). The CDR3 sequence is 13 residues long. The CDR3 nucleotides are TGTGCCAGCACCCCAAGTCTTAGCTATGGCTACACCTTC. As protein: CASTPSLSYGYTF.

V usage is TRBV4-3 and J usage is TRBJ1-4; 7 bases map to TRBD1. Germline CDR1 reads LGHNA; CDR2 reads YSLEER. V was clipped by 5 bases and J by 3 bases; unmatched bases: 6. The CDR3 is 15 residues long. CDR3 sequence (DNA): TGCGCCAGCAGCGGAACAGGGGAGCCTAATGAAAAACTGTTTTTT. Translation: CASSGTGEPNEKLFF.

The chain couples TRBV5-4 to TRBJ2-5; TRBD2 matches at 9 bases. V trimming: 3 bases; J trimming: 1 base; junction bases outside the gene matches: 4. The germline V gene has CDR1 SGHNT and CDR2 YYREEE (reference sequence). The CDR3 is 15 amino acids. CDR3 protein: CASSYGGRGQETQYF. For the CDR3, the DNA is TGTGCCAGCAGCTACGGCGGGAGGGGCCAAGAGACCCAGTACTTC.

V is TRBV5-1 and J is TRBJ1-2; the D gene is possibly TRBD1 (6 bases). CDR1 and CDR2 (germline): SGHRS, YFSETQ. V was clipped by 4 bases and J by 7 bases, with 17 bases between them. CDR3 length: 14 residues. The CDR3 is CASSVAGDAIGYTF. CDR3 DNA: TGCGCCAGCAGCGTGGCAGGGGACGCTATTGGCTACACCTTC.

V gene TRBV7-2 combines with J gene TRBJ1-3, with a tentative D call TRBD1 (5 bases). Germline-derived CDR1 and CDR2 are SGHTA and FQGNSA. The CDR3 contains 14 residues. Trimming removed 1 base at V and 7 bases at J, with 11 bases between. The chain's CDR3 is CASSLGQGRNTIYF. The CDR3 DNA sequence: TGTGCCAGCAGCTTAGGCCAGGGTCGGAACACCATATATTTT.

The chain has TRBV6-6 and TRBJ2-1; the D gene could be TRBD1 or TRBD2 (6 bases each). Trimming left V 5 bases short and J 14 bases short, with 16 bases between. The CDR3 runs to 12 residues. The germline V gene has CDR1 MNHNY and CDR2 SVGAGI (reference sequence). The CDR3 DNA follows: TGTGCCAGCAGTCCCCTGGGGGGCCCCAAGTTCTTC. Translation: CASSPLGGPKFF.

The chain joins TRBV5-1 to TRBJ2-5; TRBD1 or TRBD2 may be the D gene (5 bases each). The V gene lost 0 bases and the J gene lost 5 bases, with 17 bases spanning the gap. This CDR3 region has 16 residues. Germline lookup yields CDR1 SGHRS and CDR2 YFSETQ. The CDR3 spells CASSLAGAPQKETQYF. Here the CDR3 DNA reads TGCGCCAGCAGCTTGGCCGGGGCACCCCAGAAGGAGACCCAGTACTTC.

V gene TRBV2 combines with J gene TRBJ2-7, with D possibly TRBD1 on 6 matching bases. The CDR3 consists of 12 residues. Germline values: CDR1 SNHLY, CDR2 FYNNEI. With 6 bases removed from V and 7 bases from J, the gap between germline ends came to 13 bases. The CDR3 region is CASSTDRWEQYF. CDR3 coding DNA: TGTGCCAGCAGCACCGACAGGTGGGAGCAGTACTTC.

This chain joins TRBV5-1 and TRBJ2-7; the D gene is possibly TRBD2 (6 bases). The CDR3 covers 15 residues. V lost 4 bases to trimming and J lost 2 bases, with 16 bases between them. The germline gives CDR1 SGHRS, CDR2 YFSETQ. The DNA for the CDR3 is TGCGCCAGCAGCCCCCTCTGGAGGGCCCCCTACGAGCAGTACTTC. This encodes CASSPLWRAPYEQYF.

The rearrangement uses TRBV18 and TRBJ1-4; D may be TRBD1 (6 bases). This CDR3 comprises 16 residues. Trimming removed 3 bases at V and 2 bases at J, with 13 bases between. The V gene's germline CDR1 is KGHSH and CDR2 LQKENI. The DNA for the CDR3 is TGTGCCAGCTCACCCTCGGGGGCGCGGACTAATGAAAAACTGTTTTTT. Protein sequence: CASSPSGARTNEKLFF.

The chain links TRBV6-1 to TRBJ2-3; 11 bases are a match to TRBD2. The V gene's germline CDR1 is MNHNS and CDR2 SASEGT. The CDR3 contains 18 residues. Unmatched junction bases numbered 10, after V lost 1 base and J lost 4 bases. In nucleotides, the CDR3 is TGTGCCAGCAGTGAAGGTGGCCTAGCGGGAGGAGGGGCAGATACGCAGTATTTT. The encoded protein is CASSEGGLAGGGADTQYF.

J is TRBJ2-3 and V is TRBV2; D is uncertain. Germline-derived CDR1 and CDR2 are SNHLY and FYNNEI. The CDR3 consists of 12 residues. V was clipped by 7 bases and J by 2 bases, with 7 bases between them. The CDR3 protein is CASIQYTDTQYF. CDR3 DNA sequence: TGTGCCAGCATACAGTACACAGATACGCAGTATTTT.

This clone has just a few counts. This sequence joins TRBV28 and TRBJ1-5; no clear D gene. V was cut by 7 bases and J by 0 bases, with 10 bases left in between. Germline V gene sequence: CDR1 MDHEN, CDR2 SYDVKM. There are 14 residues in the CDR3. CDR3 DNA sequence: TGTGCCAGCACAGGTCCTTATAGCAATCAGCCCCAGCATTTT. Its translation is CASTGPYSNQPQHF.

With regard to this clone: Other DNA sequences in the sample encode the same CDR3. The chain carries TRBV28 and TRBJ1-5; D unclear. This CDR3 region has 14 residues. Germline lookup yields CDR1 MDHEN and CDR2 SYDVKM. V dropped 1 base and J dropped 0 bases, with 4 bases sitting between them. The CDR3 here is CASSLSSSNQPQHF. The CDR3 DNA reads as TGTGCCAGCAGTTTATCTTCTAGCAATCAGCCCCAGCATTTT. The full variable domain, with the rest looked up from reference TRBV28 and TRBJ1-5, is DVKVTQSSRYLVKRTGEKVFLECVQDMDHENMFWYRQDPGLGLRLIYFSYDVKMKEKGDIPEGYSVSREKKERFSLILESASTNQTSMYLCASSLSSSNQPQHFGDGTRLSIL.

This clone was detected only once. The chain employs TRBV27 and TRBJ2-7; D unresolved. Per the germline V gene, CDR1 is MNHEY and CDR2 is SMNVEV (reference sequence). This CDR3 comprises 13 residues. V was pared by 6 bases and J by 0 bases, with 9 bases between. CDR3 nucleotide sequence: TGTGCCAGCAGATTTCAGTTCTCCTACGAGCAGTACTTC. It is translated as CASRFQFSYEQYF.

J is TRBJ1-3 and V is TRBV5-1; D remains unclear. The CDR3 loop spans 17 amino acids. Per germline, CDR1 SGHRS and CDR2 YFSETQ. Trimming cost V 2 bases and J 4 bases, with 19 bases left between them. The CDR3: CASSFVPDANLGNTIYF. DNA of the CDR3: TGCGCCAGCAGCTTCGTCCCAGACGCAAACCTGGGAAACACCATATATTTT. Complete variable domain (other parts from reference TRBV5-1 and TRBJ1-3): KAGVTQTPRYLIKTRGQQVTLSCSPISGHRSVSWYQQTPGQGLQFLFEYFSETQRNKGNFPGRFSGRQFSNSRSEMNVSTLELGDSALYLCASSFVPDANLGNTIYFGEGSWLTVV.

The V call is TRBV20-1, the J call TRBJ2-7; possible D gene TRBD1, 6 bases. Trimming removed 5 bases at V and 6 bases at J, with 11 bases between. The germline gives CDR1 DFQATT, CDR2 SNEGSKA (reference sequence). The CDR3 spans 11 residues. CDR3 coding DNA: TGCAGTGCTCAGGGGAATATCGAGCAGTACTTC. This encodes CSAQGNIEQYF.